What follows describes a single T cell receptor beta chain. Its recognized antigen is unknown. No base quality values were provided; no much bigger clone lies one nucleotide off. TCRbeta CDR3 regions were amplified from genomic DNA by means of the immunoSEQ Assay, a bias-controlled multiplex PCR. The paper's data handling went like this. The number of nucleated cells in each sample was estimated from the amplification of reference gene primers within the assay. Sequence reads were collapsed and filtered to measure the absolute abundance of every unique TCRbeta CDR3 rearrangement. For each sample, productive Simpson clonality was calculated as the square root of Simpson's diversity index across productive rearrangements. The table was pulled from immuneACCESS by TCRdb, which kept in-frame rearrangements only. Such tables lose some clones; where checked, under half of the loss comes from unresolved V genes, and the rest has no known cause. Clonal size and the V and J genes are those of that table, whereas D and trimming came from the DNA. This sample lists around 500,000 clones; over 75% were detected once. Of the sample, less than 2% falls within the top ten clones.

In the prospective study, participants were about 18 to 100 years old, resided in fewer than 25 geographic areas of the United States, and were enrolled through a virtual design. Cohort assignment in the prospective study relied on participant-reported clinical history from a screening survey and a study questionnaire. ImmuneRACE Cohort 3 recovered participants were defined by two consecutive negative NP/OP PCR tests, healthcare professional clearance, or symptom resolution. In the prospective study, mobile phlebotomists collected whole blood, serum and a nasopharyngeal or oropharyngeal swab from each participant. Additional blood draws and questionnaires over an approximately 2-month period could optionally be provided by prospective study participants. Blood samples from the prospective study were shipped frozen or at room temperature prior to DNA extraction. V and J are truncated by 4 bases and 0 bases respectively, leaving an intervening sequence of 16 bases. There are 17 amino acids in the CDR3, from cysteine to phenylalanine inclusive. Kept here is only the CDR3 DNA, which spans 51 bases and is read in frame from base 1.

The sample is drawn from a study of blood T cell repertoires in COVID-19 (dated by TCRdb to about 2020). About the study as a whole: Collaborator samples came from the United States, Italy and Spain and covered acute and convalescent phases of COVID-19. Where HLA class I and class II types were available, the types were taken from metadata supplied by the sample provider, not from assay-based typing. The material from the prospective study consisted of cDNA or gDNA derived from T cells, B-cell-depleted T cells, or PBMCs. The sample metadata nearly always contained a de-identified subject ID, COVID-19 status, age in years and sex. The samples were drawn from two sources: the first 160 participants of the ongoing ImmuneRACE study, and 950 to 1,500 subjects contributed by 6 global collaborators. The repertoires were released in a freely available public database meant as a resource for research on the immune response to SARS-CoV-2. Deeply sampled blood TCRbeta repertoires from subjects exposed to, actively infected with, or recovered from COVID-19 were included in the dataset.

Study-wide conclusions, independent of this receptor: Clinical and demographic metadata were provided uncurated, with the amount varying by source and participant.

This TCR was sampled from a middle-aged woman who had recovered from COVID-19. Here the chain combines TRBV23-1 and TRBJ2-4, with a tentative D gene TRBD2 over 6 matching bases. TRBV23-1 is placed among ORFs of uncertain function. What was sequenced was PBMCs or T cells enriched from blood (not recorded which). CDR3 reads: CASSRKDGGVAKNIQYF. The sequenced DNA is TGCGCCAGCAGTCGCAAGGACGGGGGTGTAGCCAAAAACATTCAGTACTTC.